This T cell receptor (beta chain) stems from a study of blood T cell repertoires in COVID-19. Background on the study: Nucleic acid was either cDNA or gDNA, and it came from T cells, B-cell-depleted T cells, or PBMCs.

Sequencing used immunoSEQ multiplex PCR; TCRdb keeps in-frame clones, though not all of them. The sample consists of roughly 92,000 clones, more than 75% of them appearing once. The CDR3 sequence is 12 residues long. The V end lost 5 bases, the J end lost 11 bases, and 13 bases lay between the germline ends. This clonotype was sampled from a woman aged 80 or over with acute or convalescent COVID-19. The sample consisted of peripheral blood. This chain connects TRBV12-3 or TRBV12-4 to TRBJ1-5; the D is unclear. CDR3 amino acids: CASSPSPGTQHF. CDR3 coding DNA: TGTGCCAGCAGTCCCTCCCCGGGGACCCAGCATTTT.